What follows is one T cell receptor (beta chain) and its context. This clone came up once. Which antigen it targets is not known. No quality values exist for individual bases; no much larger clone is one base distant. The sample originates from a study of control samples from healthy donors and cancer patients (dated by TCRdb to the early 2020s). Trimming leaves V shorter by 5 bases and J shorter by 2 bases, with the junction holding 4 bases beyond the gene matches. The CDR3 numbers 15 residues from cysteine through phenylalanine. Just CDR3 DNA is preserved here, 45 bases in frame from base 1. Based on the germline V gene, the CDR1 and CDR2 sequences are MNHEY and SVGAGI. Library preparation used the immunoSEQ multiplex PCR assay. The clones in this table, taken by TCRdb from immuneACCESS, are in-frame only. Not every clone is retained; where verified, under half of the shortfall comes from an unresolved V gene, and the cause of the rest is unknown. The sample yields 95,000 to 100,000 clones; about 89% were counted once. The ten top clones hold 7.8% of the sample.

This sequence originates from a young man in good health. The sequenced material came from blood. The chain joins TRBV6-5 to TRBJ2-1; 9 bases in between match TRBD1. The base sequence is TGTGCCAGCAGTACGGACAGGGGCGCCTACAATGAGCAGTTCTTC. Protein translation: CASSTDRGAYNEQFF.